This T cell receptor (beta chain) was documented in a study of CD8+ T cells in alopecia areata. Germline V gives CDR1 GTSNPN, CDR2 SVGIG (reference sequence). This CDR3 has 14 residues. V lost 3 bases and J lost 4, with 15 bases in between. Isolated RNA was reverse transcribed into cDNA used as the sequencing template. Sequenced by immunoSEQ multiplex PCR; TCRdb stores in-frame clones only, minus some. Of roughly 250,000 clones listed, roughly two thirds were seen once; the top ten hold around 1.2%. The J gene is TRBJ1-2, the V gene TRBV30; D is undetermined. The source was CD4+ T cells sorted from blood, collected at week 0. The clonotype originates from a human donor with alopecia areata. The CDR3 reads CAWSGRARTYGYTF. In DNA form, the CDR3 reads TGTGCCTGGAGCGGGAGGGCACGGACCTATGGCTACACCTTC.